This is a list of T cell receptor beta chains from one sample in a study of CD8+ T cells in alopecia areata. Generated by immunoSEQ multiplex PCR, the TCRdb table keeps only in-frame clones and is missing some. The sample has 150,000 to 200,000 clones; approximately 59% are singletons. Sample: CD4+ T cells sorted from blood, taken between weeks 55 and 65, from a patient treated with tofacitinib. These receptors were taken from a human donor with alopecia areata. Both conserved end residues are part of each CDR3. A D gene is named only where the DNA matches it firmly. For some rows the clone size is stated as once, few or many, or as a class when expanded; others skip it.

V	size	D	J	DNA	CDR3
TRBV6-4	few	TRBD1	TRBJ1-5	TGTGCCAGCAGTGAACTTGGGGACAGGGTCAGCAATCAGCCCCAGCATTTT	CASSELGDRVSNQPQHF
TRBV7-8	.	.	TRBJ2-6	TGTGCCAGCAGCTACCGGGAATCTGGGGCCAACGTCCTGACTTTC	CASSYRESGANVLTF
TRBV30	.	.	TRBJ2-3	TGTGCCTGGTCTTGGACCGAAGATACGCAGTATTTT	CAWSWTEDTQYF
TRBV19	.	.	TRBJ1-5	TGTGCCAGTTCTGTTGGAGCGAGCAATCAGCCCCAGCATTTT	CASSVGASNQPQHF
TRBV2	.	.	TRBJ2-2	TGTGCCAGCGGCAAGACCAGGGAGTCCACCGGGGAGCTGTTTTTT	CASGKTRESTGELFF
TRBV29-1	.	.	TRBJ2-1	TGCAGCGTTAGTGACAGAGCATTTTACAATGAGCAGTTCTTC	CSVSDRAFYNEQFF
TRBV6-5	.	.	TRBJ1-2	TGTGCCAGCAGTACGACTTCCGACTATGGCTACACCTTC	CASSTTSDYGYTF
TRBV13	few	.	TRBJ2-5	TGTGCCAGCAGCGACAGGTTTGAAGAGACCCAGTACTTC	CASSDRFEETQYF
TRBV7-6	.	.	TRBJ1-1	TGTGCCAGCAGCTTGGGAGAGAACACTGAAGCTTTCTTT	CASSLGENTEAFF
TRBV27	.	TRBD1	TRBJ2-3	TGTGCCAGCAGTTCCGACAGGGGGTCAGATACGCAGTATTTT	CASSSDRGSDTQYF
TRBV28	.	.	TRBJ1-2	TGTGCCAGCAGTTTCCAGTATGGCTACACCTTC	CASSFQYGYTF
TRBV5-4	.	TRBD2	TRBJ2-5	TGTGCCAGCAGCTTGACCGGGACTAGCGGATTAGAGACCCAGTACTTC	CASSLTGTSGLETQYF
TRBV29-1	few	.	TRBJ2-2	TGCAGCGTTGTATCCACGAACACCGGGGAGCTGTTTTTT	CSVVSTNTGELFF
TRBV7-9	.	TRBD1	TRBJ1-2	TGTGCCAGCAGCCCACAGGACAGGGACTATGGCTACACCTTC	CASSPQDRDYGYTF
TRBV29-1	.	TRBD1	TRBJ2-7	TGCAGCGTGACCGGGACAGACATCTACGAGCAGTACTTC	CSVTGTDIYEQYF
TRBV13	.	.	TRBJ1-1	TGTGCCAGCAGCTACTCCCTAGGGGCTTTCTTT	CASSYSLGAFF
TRBV7-2	.	.	TRBJ2-3	TGTGCCAGCAGCTTGGAGTCCGTTTCTGCCCGCACAGATACGCAGTATTTT	CASSLESVSARTDTQYF
TRBV7-2	.	TRBD1	TRBJ1-2	TGTGCCAGCAGCTCGGACAGGGGGCAGAGTGGCTACACCTTC	CASSSDRGQSGYTF
TRBV7-2	.	.	TRBJ1-2	TGTGCCAGCAGCTTAGCGCATCTCATGGTCAGCGGCTACACCTTC	CASSLAHLMVSGYTF
TRBV7-2	once	.	TRBJ1-2	TGTGCCAGCAGCCGCAGGGGAACCAACTATGGCTACACCTTC	CASSRRGTNYGYTF